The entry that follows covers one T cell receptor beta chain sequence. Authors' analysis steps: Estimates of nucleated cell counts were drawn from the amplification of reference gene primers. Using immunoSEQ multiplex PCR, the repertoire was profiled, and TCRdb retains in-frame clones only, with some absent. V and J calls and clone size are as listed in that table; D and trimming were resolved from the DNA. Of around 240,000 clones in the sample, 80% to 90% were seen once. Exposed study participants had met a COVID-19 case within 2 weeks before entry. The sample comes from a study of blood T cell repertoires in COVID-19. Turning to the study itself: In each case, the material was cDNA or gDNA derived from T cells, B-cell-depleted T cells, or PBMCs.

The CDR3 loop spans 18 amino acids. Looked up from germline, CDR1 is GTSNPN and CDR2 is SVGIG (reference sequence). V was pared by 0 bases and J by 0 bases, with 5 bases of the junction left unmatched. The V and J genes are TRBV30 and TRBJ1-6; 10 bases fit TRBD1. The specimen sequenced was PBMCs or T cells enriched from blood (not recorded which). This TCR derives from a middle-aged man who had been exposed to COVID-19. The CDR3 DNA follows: TGTGCCTGGAGTGTGGGACAGGGGCGACACTCCTATAATTCACCCCTCCACTTT. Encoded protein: CAWSVGQGRHSYNSPLHF.